The sequence of this TCR beta chain was determined in a study of T cells in Graves' hyperthyroidism and ophthalmopathy. Findings of the study overall: The model foresaw ophthalmopathy a median around 6.8 months prior to onset.

J gave up 8 bases and V 4 bases, and 5 bases lay outside the gene matches. This CDR3 is built from 13 residues. Germline loops: CDR1 SNHLY, CDR2 FYNNEI. In its sample, this clonotype was seen a few times. Antigen unknown. A much larger clone differs by one base, so this may be a read error. The CDR3 regions of TCR beta were amplified from RNA transcripts. When the TCR CDR3 underwent first-round RT-PCR, the HTBI primer set was used. TCRdb re-called the multiplex PCR reads with MiXCR, one entry per CDR3 protein. This table has about 590,000 distinct CDR3 sequences, 12% to 15% appearing once. J is TRBJ2-7 and V is TRBV2; 10 bases are shared with TRBD1. Sequenced sample: blood. The source is a woman aged 18-29 years with Graves' ophthalmopathy. The CDR3 spells CASSGDRGYKQYF. CDR3 sequence (DNA): TGTGCCAGCAGTGGGGACAGGGGTTACAAGCAGTACTTC. Using reference TRBV2 and TRBJ2-7 for the parts outside the CDR3, the full variable domain is EPEVTQTPSHQVTQMGQEVILRCVPISNHLYFYWYRQILGQKVEFLVSFYNNEISEKSEIFDDQFSVERPDGSNFTLKIRSTKLEDSAMYFCASSGDRGYKQYFGPGTRLTVT.